Listed below are T cell receptor beta chains from one sample, sequenced in a study of cytomegalovirus exposure and HLA in healthy donors. Here immunoSEQ multiplex PCR was the method, and the copy in TCRdb shows in-frame clones only, minus some. This sample carries 80,000 to 100,000 clones, with around 0.6% going to the ten biggest clones. The sequenced sample was PBMCs. The source is a man in his fifties in good health and CMV-seronegative. The conserved cysteine and the conserved F or W are not part of the CDR3 here. The order of the fields is V gene, J gene, CDR3 protein.

TRBV28,TRBJ2-7,ASSCAGTGHTYEQY
TRBV5-1,TRBJ1-4,ASSLGGTPTNEKLF
TRBV2,TRBJ1-2,ASMGQVIRGGYT
TRBV5-1,TRBJ1-2,ASSLNTGYGYT
TRBV4-1,TRBJ1-1,ASSQGQGATTEAF
TRBV19,TRBJ2-1,ASTLAGFNNEQF
TRBV19,TRBJ1-5,ASRGTGQVQPQH
TRBV6-4,TRBJ2-2,ASALGQGANTGELF
TRBV28,TRBJ2-7,ASSLYGLGTYEQY
TRBV18,TRBJ2-7,ASSPDLSYEQY
TRBV7-8,TRBJ1-1,ASSPTREVKYTEAF
TRBV28,TRBJ2-3,ASSLGALRGGTDTQY
TRBV10-3,TRBJ2-3,AISESQRGASDTQY
TRBV9,TRBJ2-7,ASSVYGGAGEQY
TRBV28,TRBJ1-6,ASSSPGLWTGNSPLH
TRBV28,TRBJ2-4,ASSLTGGLDIQY
TRBV7-8,TRBJ1-5,ASSSLALGTGIDQPQH
TRBV11-2,TRBJ2-2,ASSLGGLGELF